This section outlines one T cell receptor beta chain sequence together with its context. Method: immunoSEQ multiplex PCR; TCRdb's copy keeps in-frame clones and lacks some. The table lists a few hundred thousand clones, around 88% of them singletons. The sample belongs to a study of blood T cell repertoires in COVID-19. With V trimmed by 3 bases and J by 5 bases, 3 bases remained unmatched. The germline V gene has CDR1 SGHTA and CDR2 FQGTGA. This CDR3 spans 14 amino acids. Sequencing input: peripheral blood. This TCR was sampled from a woman between 45 and 65 years old with acute or convalescent COVID-19. This sequence joins TRBV7-3 and TRBJ1-5, with 8 positions matching TRBD1. The chain's CDR3 is CASSLTGADQPQHF. The CDR3 nucleotides read TGTGCCAGCAGCTTGACAGGGGCCGATCAGCCCCAGCATTTT.